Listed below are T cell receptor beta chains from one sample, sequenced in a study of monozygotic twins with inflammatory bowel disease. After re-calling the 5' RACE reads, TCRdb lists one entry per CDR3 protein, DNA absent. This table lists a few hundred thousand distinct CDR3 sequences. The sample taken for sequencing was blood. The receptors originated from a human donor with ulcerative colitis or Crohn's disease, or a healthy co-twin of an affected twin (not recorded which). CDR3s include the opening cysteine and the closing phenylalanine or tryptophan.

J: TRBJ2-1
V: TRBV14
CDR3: CASSPGQGAINEQFF

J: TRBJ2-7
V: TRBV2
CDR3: CASSRTGRQGAGEQYF

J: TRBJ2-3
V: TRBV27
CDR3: CASNRLAGTDTQYF

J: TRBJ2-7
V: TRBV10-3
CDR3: CAISDTGRAYEQYF

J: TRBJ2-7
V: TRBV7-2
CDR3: CASSYGRARTYEQYF

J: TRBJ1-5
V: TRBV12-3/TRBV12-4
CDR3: CASSLKGQGNQPQHF

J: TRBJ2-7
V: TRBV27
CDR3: CASSTTGNSIMIYEQYF

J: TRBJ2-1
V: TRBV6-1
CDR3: CASGPGEESNEQFF

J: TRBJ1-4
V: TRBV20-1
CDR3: CSARDRTGGEKLFF

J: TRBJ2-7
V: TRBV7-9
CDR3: CASSLALGRQGLKEQYF

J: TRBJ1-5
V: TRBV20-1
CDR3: CSALPGHPPQHF

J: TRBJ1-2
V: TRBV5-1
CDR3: CASSPTGGHYGYTF

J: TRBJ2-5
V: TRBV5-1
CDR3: CASSLGLAGETQYF

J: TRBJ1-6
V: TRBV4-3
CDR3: CASSQENRDLVPLHF

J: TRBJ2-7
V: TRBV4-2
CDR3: CASSQDTGIPEQYF

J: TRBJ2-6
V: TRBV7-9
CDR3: CASSLGADVLTF

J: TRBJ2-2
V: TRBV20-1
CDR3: CSARDPSRGGTGELFF

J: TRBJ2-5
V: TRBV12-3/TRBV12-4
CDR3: CASSSRQKETQYF

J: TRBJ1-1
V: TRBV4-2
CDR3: CASSQDEGTYTEAFF

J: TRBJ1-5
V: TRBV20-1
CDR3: CSARRSNQPQHF

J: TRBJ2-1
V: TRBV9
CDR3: CASSPRVGLAGADEQFF

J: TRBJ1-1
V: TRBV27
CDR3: CASSPGATTEAFF

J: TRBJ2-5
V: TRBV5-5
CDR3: CASSFSRDETQYF

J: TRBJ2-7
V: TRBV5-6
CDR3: CASSLPRGGEQYF

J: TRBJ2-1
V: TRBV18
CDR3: CASSPPLAGHNNEQFF

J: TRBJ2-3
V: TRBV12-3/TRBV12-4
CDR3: CASMGGQFSTDTQYF

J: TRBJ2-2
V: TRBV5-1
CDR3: CASSFTIQQTGELFF

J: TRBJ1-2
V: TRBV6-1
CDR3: CASVITQAPGGYTF

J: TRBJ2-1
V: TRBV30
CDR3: CAWSPSAGFFFNEQFF

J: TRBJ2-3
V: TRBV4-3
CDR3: CASSQQGRPVDTQYF

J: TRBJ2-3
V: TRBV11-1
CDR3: CASSLGTGGYIDTQYF

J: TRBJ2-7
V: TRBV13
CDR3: CASSLVGVPHEQYF

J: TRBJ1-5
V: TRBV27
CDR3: CASSFGTGNNQPQHF

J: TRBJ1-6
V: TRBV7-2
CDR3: CASRGQSLDSPLHF

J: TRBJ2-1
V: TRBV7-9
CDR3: CASTDLRGPSYNEQFF

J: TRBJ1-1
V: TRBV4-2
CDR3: CASTSSLLTEAFF

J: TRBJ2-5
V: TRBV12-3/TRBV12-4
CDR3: CASTIAGTQYF

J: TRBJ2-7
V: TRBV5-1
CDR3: CASSLQGSGSYEQYF

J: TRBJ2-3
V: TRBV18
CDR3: CASSPQAEEDTQYF

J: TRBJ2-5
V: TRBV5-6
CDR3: CASSPWGGTGAQYF

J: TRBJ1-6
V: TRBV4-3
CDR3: CASSQAQSSYNSPLHF